The entry below describes one T cell receptor (beta chain). CDR1 MNHNS and CDR2 SASEGT come from the germline V gene. Trimming removed 2 bases from V and 3 bases from J, with 8 bases in between. This CDR3 is built from 14 residues. The source of the sample is a study of blood T cell repertoires in COVID-19. Overall study context: Sample material is recorded as cDNA or gDNA derived from T cells, B-cell-depleted T cells, or PBMCs.

Original handling: The authors estimated nucleated cell counts from reference gene primer amplification. Using immunoSEQ multiplex PCR, the repertoire was profiled, and TCRdb retains in-frame clones only, with some absent. V and J calls and clone size are copied from that table; D and trimming were computed from the DNA. Among approximately 54,000 clones, 75% to 85% were seen once, and the ten largest hold roughly 5.5%. Specimen: peripheral blood. This chain links TRBV6-1 with TRBJ2-1; no reliable D call. This TCR was sampled from a woman aged 55-75 years with acute or convalescent COVID-19. CDR3 residues: CASSEQTLYNEQFF. In nucleotides, the CDR3 is TGTGCCAGCAGTGAACAGACACTCTACAATGAGCAGTTCTTC.